Listed below are T cell receptor beta chains from one sample, sequenced in a study of blood T cell repertoires in COVID-19. Assay used: immunoSEQ multiplex PCR; TCRdb lists only in-frame clones, some missing. The sample yields about 180,000 clones, roughly 75% seen once. The sample comprised peripheral blood. The receptors here all came from a man aged 65-85 years with active or convalescent COVID-19. The conserved cysteine and the conserved F or W are not part of the CDR3 here. Fields, in order: D gene, V gene, CDR3 protein. The D gene is left open where the match is weak.

TRBD2 | TRBV7-6 | ASSLQRGQF
TRBD1 | TRBV3-1/TRBV3-2 | ASSQDQQGMRGNYGYT
. | TRBV19 | ASSGQSSGNTIY
TRBD1 | TRBV19 | ASSTDRDTEAF
. | TRBV5-1 | ASSFIASGAGEGGYT
. | TRBV11-2 | ASSRTVRSIYEQY
. | TRBV3-1/TRBV3-2 | ASSKLGGAGTEAF
. | TRBV5-6 | ASSKTLTPLH
. | TRBV4-2 | ASSLEQY
TRBD2 | TRBV6-5 | ASSSGTSGTDTQY
. | TRBV2 | ASSAQGRAETQY
TRBD2 | TRBV7-2 | ASSPGRLAGGHETQY
. | TRBV7-8 | ASSLGRVTQPQH
TRBD1 | TRBV5-1 | ASSFSGQGNTEAF
TRBD2 | TRBV6-1 | ASSEEAASGREGEQF
TRBD1 | TRBV5-1 | ASSLRQGLETQY
. | TRBV5-1 | ASSPQSGGLYGYT
TRBD1 | TRBV6-5 | ASSSQYRGPHEKLF
TRBD2 | TRBV24-1 | ATNIGTSGPSLTDTQY
. | TRBV4-3 | ASSQDTRAGGYT
. | TRBV19 | ASTLGRGTEAF
. | TRBV24-1 | ATSGIPGNRGNEQF
TRBD1 | TRBV7-9 | ASSSGQGLGETQY
TRBD1 | TRBV10-3 | AISGSQTGGYYEQY